The entry below gives a single TCR beta chain sequence along with its context. The target antigen is unknown. The PCR had 60 Vbeta and 13 Jbeta primers. TCRdb's copy holds only in-frame clones and misses some; the assay was immunoSEQ multiplex PCR. This table holds some 95,000 clones, roughly 78% found once. The data stem from a study of cytomegalovirus exposure and HLA in healthy donors. The study, taken as a whole, reports: TCR beta V- and J-gene trimming, according to a later analysis, was linked to a missense DCLRE1C variant. TCR beta sequences reportedly predicted the HLA-A and HLA-B alleles of most subjects accurately. In vitro confirmation showed three CMV-associated chains to be CMV antigen specific.

The CDR3 consists of 15 residues. Germline lookup yields CDR1 SGHAT and CDR2 FQNNGV. Germline trimming cut 5 bases from V and 7 bases from J; bases unmatched to any gene: 10. The sequence came from a man aged 25 to 40 in good health and CMV-seronegative. The genes are TRBV11-2 and TRBJ1-1; 10 nucleotides line up with TRBD1. The sequencing sample was made of PBMCs. This CDR3 reads CASSIRDRGSSEAFF. The CDR3 DNA reads as TGTGCCAGCAGCATCCGGGACAGGGGCAGTAGTGAAGCTTTCTTT.